The 2 T cell receptor beta chains presented below share a single source sample, sequenced in a study of breast tumors, draining lymph nodes, adjacent tissues. From the multiplex PCR reads, TCRdb called clonotypes with MiXCR, one entry per CDR3 protein. Among approximately 47,000 distinct CDR3 sequences listed, 23% were seen once. Source material: breast tumor tissue. The receptors come from a female donor with breast cancer. Some clones in this sample may be carry-over from other donors' samples.

This clonotype has at least ten counts. V gene TRBV6-5 combines with J gene TRBJ1-2; possibly TRBD1 for D (6 bases). Germline V CDR1 and CDR2: MNHEY, SVGAGI. The CDR3 totals 13 residues. V was clipped by 5 bases and J by 10 bases, with 17 bases between them. CDR3 residues: CASSLTGQETYTF. The DNA for the CDR3 is TGTGCCAGCAGTCTCACAGGGCAAGAAACCTACACCTTC.

This clonotype occurred many times. The chain uses TRBV29-1 and TRBJ1-6, with D unclear. Trimming removed 5 bases at V and 5 bases at J, with 13 bases between. This CDR3 region has 14 residues. The germline CDR1 and CDR2 sequences are SQVTM and ANQGSEA. CDR3 sequence reads: CSVRLAYDNSPLHF. Written as DNA, the CDR3 is TGCAGCGTTCGGTTGGCATACGATAATTCACCCCTCCACTTT.